The 9 T cell receptor beta chains presented below share a single source sample, sequenced in a study of T-cell memory formation after mild COVID-19. Via MiXCR, TCRdb re-called the 5' RACE reads, giving one row per CDR3 protein. The sample has about 500,000 distinct CDR3 sequences; just over 20% are singletons. The sequencing sample was made of PBMCs or a T cell subset sorted from them (not recorded which). These TCRs come from an adult woman who had mild COVID-19 (a few samples of this study predate the infection). Cell type and time point are not known.

This clonotype was seen only a few times. V and J are TRBV4-2 and TRBJ1-6; tentative D call: TRBD1 (6 bases). V dropped 4 bases and J dropped 7 bases, with 14 bases sitting between them. Per the germline V gene, CDR1 is LGHNA and CDR2 is YNFKEQ. This CDR3 spans 15 amino acids. The CDR3 protein is CASSRAQGSNSPLHF. The CDR3 region has the DNA TGTGCCAGCAGCCGCGCCCAGGGGTCAAATTCACCCCTCCACTTT.

This rearrangement joins TRBV5-5 to TRBJ2-5, with TRBD1 as a possible D gene (6 bases). V lost 5 bases and J lost 1, with 9 bases in between. Germline loops: CDR1 SGHKS, CDR2 YYEKEE (reference sequence). This CDR3 is 13 amino acids long. CDR3 DNA: TGTGCCAGCAGTGGACAGCCCCAAGAGACCCAGTACTTC. This codes for CASSGQPQETQYF. The complete variable domain, with remaining parts taken from reference TRBV5-5 and TRBJ2-5, reads DAGVTQSPTHLIKTRGQQVTLRCSPISGHKSVSWYQQVLGQGPQFIFQYYEKEERGRGNFPDRFSARQFPNYSSELNVNALLLGDSALYLCASSGQPQETQYFGPGTRLLVL.

This chain joins TRBV29-1 and TRBJ2-1; 9 positions match TRBD1. This CDR3 is built from 14 residues. V dropped 1 base and J dropped 9; count of bases not matched to a gene: 7. The germline V gene has CDR1 SQVTM and CDR2 ANQGSEA. The CDR3 loop reads CSVEGDRVGGEQFF. CDR3 DNA sequence: TGCAGCGTTGAAGGGGACAGGGTGGGTGGTGAGCAGTTCTTC.

The V gene is TRBV7-8, the J gene TRBJ2-7; D perhaps matches TRBD1 (6 bases). CDR1 and CDR2 (germline): SGHVS, FQNEAQ. Between the trimmed V and J ends, which lost 0 bases and 4 bases, there was a span of 10 bases. This CDR3 spans 14 amino acids. CDR3 DNA: TGTGCCAGCAGCTTAGCAAAGACAGGATACGAGCAGTACTTC. As protein: CASSLAKTGYEQYF.

This clonotype showed up just a few times. The V gene is TRBV6-2 or TRBV6-3, the J gene TRBJ2-7; D is ambiguous. CDR3 length equals 15 residues. V was pared by 0 bases and J by 0 bases, with 9 bases between. Germline CDR1 and CDR2: MNHEY and SVGEGT. The CDR3 loop is CASSYSFAFSYEQYF. The DNA for the CDR3 is TGTGCCAGCAGTTACTCTTTCGCTTTCTCCTACGAGCAGTACTTC.

This clonotype was counted a few times. This chain uses TRBV12-3 or TRBV12-4 with TRBJ2-3; 8 bases agree with TRBD2. V lost 3 bases, J lost 0 bases, and 8 bases stayed unmatched. This CDR3 has 17 residues. The CDR3 sequence is CASSFVGRGASTDTQYF. CDR3 in DNA: TGTGCCAGCAGTTTCGTGGGGCGGGGGGCTAGCACAGATACGCAGTATTTT.

This clonotype has more than one count but fewer than ten. V gene TRBV25-1 combines with J gene TRBJ2-2; 10 nucleotides line up with TRBD1. Looked up from germline, CDR1 is MGHDK and CDR2 is SYGVNS. This CDR3 region has 16 residues. V shed 3 bases, J shed 8 bases, and the junction held 9 bases outside the gene matches. Written as DNA, the CDR3 is TGTGCCAGCAGTGACCGGCGGACAGGGGGGGAAGGGGAGCTGTTTTTT. Protein product: CASSDRRTGGEGELFF.

The J gene is TRBJ2-1, the V gene TRBV11-2; a possible D gene is TRBD2 (6 bases). V lost 1 base, J lost 15 bases, and 25 bases lay in between. This CDR3 is 16 amino acids long. CDR1 SGHAT and CDR2 FQNNGV come from the germline V gene. CDR3 region: CASSLVRVWRGGDRFF. The CDR3 nucleotides are TGTGCCAGCAGCTTAGTCCGGGTGTGGCGGGGCGGTGATAGGTTCTTC.

This clonotype has more than one count but fewer than ten. The CDR3, as DNA: TGTGCCAGCAATAGGAGGTTGCGGGAGGGAGCTTTCTTT. Protein product: CASNRRLREGAFF. The chain joins TRBV5-8 to TRBJ1-1; no firm D call. The V and J ends lost 6 bases and 10 bases respectively, with 19 bases between them. This CDR3 is built from 13 residues. Germline-derived CDR1 and CDR2 are SGHTS and YDEGEE.